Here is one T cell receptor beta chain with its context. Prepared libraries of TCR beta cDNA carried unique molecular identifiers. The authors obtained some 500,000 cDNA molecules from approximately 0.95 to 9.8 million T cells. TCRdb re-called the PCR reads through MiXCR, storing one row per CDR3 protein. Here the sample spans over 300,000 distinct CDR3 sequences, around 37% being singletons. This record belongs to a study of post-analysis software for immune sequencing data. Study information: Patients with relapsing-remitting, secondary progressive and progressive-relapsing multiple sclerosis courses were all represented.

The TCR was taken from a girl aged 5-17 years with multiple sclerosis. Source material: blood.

CDR3 bases: TGCAGTGCTAGAGGGGAGTGGTACCAAGAGACCCAGTACTTC. Encoded protein: CSARGEWYQETQYF. This sequence joins TRBV20-1 and TRBJ2-5; D possibly corresponds to TRBD2 (5 bases). V lost 1 base to trimming and J lost 0 bases, with 9 bases between them. The germline V gene encodes CDR1 DFQATT and CDR2 SNEGSKA (reference sequence). CDR3 length: 14 residues.